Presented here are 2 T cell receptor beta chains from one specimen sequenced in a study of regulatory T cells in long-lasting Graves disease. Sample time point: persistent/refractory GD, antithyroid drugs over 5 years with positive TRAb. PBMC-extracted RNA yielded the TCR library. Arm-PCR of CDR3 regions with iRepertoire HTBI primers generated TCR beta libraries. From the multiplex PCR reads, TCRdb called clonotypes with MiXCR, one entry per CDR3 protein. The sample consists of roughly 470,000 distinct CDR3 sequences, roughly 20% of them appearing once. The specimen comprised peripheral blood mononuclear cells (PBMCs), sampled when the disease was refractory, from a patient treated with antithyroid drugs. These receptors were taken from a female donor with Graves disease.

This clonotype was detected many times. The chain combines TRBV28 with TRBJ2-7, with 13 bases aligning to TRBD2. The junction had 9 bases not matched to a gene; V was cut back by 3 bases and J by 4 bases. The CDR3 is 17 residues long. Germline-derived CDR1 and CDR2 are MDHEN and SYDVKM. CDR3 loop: CASSFGTSGIGWYEQYF. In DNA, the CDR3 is TGTGCCAGCAGTTTCGGGACTAGCGGGATAGGTTGGTACGAGCAGTACTTC.

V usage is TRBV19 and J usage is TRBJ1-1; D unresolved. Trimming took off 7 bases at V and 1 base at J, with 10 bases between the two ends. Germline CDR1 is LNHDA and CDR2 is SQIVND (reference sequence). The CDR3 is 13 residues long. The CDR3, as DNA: TGTGCCAGTAAGGAAGGGCGGAACACTGAAGCTTTCTTT. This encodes CASKEGRNTEAFF.